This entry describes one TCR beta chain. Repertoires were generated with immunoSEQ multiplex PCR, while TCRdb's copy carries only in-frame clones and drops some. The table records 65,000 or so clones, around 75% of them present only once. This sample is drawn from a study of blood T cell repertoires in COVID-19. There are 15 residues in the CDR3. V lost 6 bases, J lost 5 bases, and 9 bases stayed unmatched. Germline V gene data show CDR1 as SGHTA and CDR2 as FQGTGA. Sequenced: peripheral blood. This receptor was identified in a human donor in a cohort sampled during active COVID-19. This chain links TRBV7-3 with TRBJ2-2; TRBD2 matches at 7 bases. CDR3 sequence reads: CASSPGTGGTGELFF. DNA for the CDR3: TGTGCCAGCAGTCCCGGTACGGGAGGTACCGGGGAGCTGTTTTTT.